These T cell receptor beta chains were read from a single sample in a study of shared clonotypes between healthy human individuals. Sequenced by immunoSEQ multiplex PCR; TCRdb stores in-frame clones only, minus some. The sample has approximately 2,000,000 clones; around 93% are singletons. The sequenced sample was naive CD8+ T cells from PBMCs. The source of these receptors is a man younger than 35 in good health. Some clones in this sample may be carry-over from other donors' samples. Each CDR3 is given with its conserved first and last residue. D genes are given only for firm matches. Not all rows give a size; the values are once, few, many and, for expanded clones, a class.

>TRBD1|TRBJ2-1|TRBV4-1|.
CASSPRDRGNEQFF
TGCGCCAGCAGCCCTCGGGACAGGGGTAATGAGCAGTTCTTC
>.|TRBJ2-7|TRBV5-4|once
CASSLEVGGSRNEQYF
TGTGCCAGCAGCTTGGAGGTAGGGGGGAGTAGGAACGAGCAGTACTTC
>TRBD2|TRBJ2-7|TRBV29-1|once
CSVVSGSPYEQYF
TGCAGCGTTGTAAGCGGGAGCCCCTACGAGCAGTACTTC
>.|TRBJ2-7|TRBV7-6|.
CASSQIGSTYEQYF
TGTGCCAGCAGCCAGATCGGGAGTACCTACGAGCAGTACTTC
>.|TRBJ2-7|TRBV4-1|once
CASSQDLRGGQYF
TGCGCCAGCAGCCAAGACCTCCGTGGGGGGCAGTACTTC
>.|TRBJ2-5|TRBV18|.
CASSPEEGEETQYF
TGTGCCAGCTCACCGGAAGAGGGGGAGGAGACCCAGTACTTC
>.|TRBJ2-1|TRBV9|.
CASSGGGHTNEQFF
TGTGCCAGCAGCGGAGGGGGACATACCAATGAGCAGTTCTTC
>.|TRBJ2-1|TRBV2|.
CASSEMPGVTLDEQFF
TGTGCCAGCAGCGAAATGCCGGGAGTCACGCTCGATGAGCAGTTCTTC
>TRBD2|TRBJ2-5|TRBV28|.
CASSQTSGRVETQYF
TGTGCCAGCAGTCAGACAAGCGGGAGGGTCGAGACCCAGTACTTC
>.|TRBJ1-1|TRBV7-9|.
CASSHPELGAEAFF
TGTGCCAGCAGCCACCCGGAATTGGGAGCTGAAGCTTTCTTT
>.|TRBJ1-2|TRBV4-1|.
CASSPEEGPGYTF
TGCGCCAGCAGCCCAGAGGAGGGGCCTGGCTACACCTTC
>.|TRBJ2-7|TRBV6-6|.
CASSATLGPYEQYF
TGTGCCAGCAGTGCGACGCTCGGCCCCTACGAGCAGTACTTC
>TRBD1|TRBJ2-7|TRBV27|.
CASSFLGQGVYEQYF
TGTGCCAGCAGTTTTTTGGGACAGGGAGTCTACGAGCAGTACTTC
>TRBD2|TRBJ2-1|TRBV29-1|.
CSVEVLLYLEGLAFLEQFF
TGCAGCGTTGAAGTTTTGCTTTATTTGGAGGGACTAGCGTTCCTTGAGCAGTTCTTC
>.|TRBJ2-7|TRBV11-2|.
CASSLVGRDEQYF
TGTGCCAGCAGCTTAGTTGGCAGGGACGAGCAGTACTTC
>.|TRBJ2-5|TRBV28|.
CASSFSETQYF
TGTGCCAGCAGTTTTTCTGAGACCCAGTACTTC
>.|TRBJ1-2|TRBV28|.
CASSSGGNYGYTF
TGTGCCAGCAGCTCCGGCGGGAACTATGGCTACACCTTC
>TRBD1|TRBJ2-3|TRBV6-1|.
CASSATKTHRGLDDTQYF
TGTGCCAGCAGTGCAACCAAAACACACAGGGGGCTAGATGATACGCAGTATTTT
>.|TRBJ1-1|TRBV11-2|.
CASSLDPEAFF
TGTGCCAGCAGCTTAGACCCTGAAGCTTTCTTT
>.|TRBJ1-4|TRBV28|.
CASSFATNEKLFF
TGTGCCAGCAGTTTCGCAACTAATGAAAAACTGTTTTTT
>.|TRBJ2-1|TRBV9|.
CASSVERGGGYNEQFF
TGTGCCAGCAGCGTAGAGCGGGGAGGGGGCTACAATGAGCAGTTCTTC
>.|TRBJ1-5|TRBV28|.
CASSGRGGENQPQHF
TGTGCCAGCAGTGGGCGCGGCGGGGAAAATCAGCCCCAGCATTTT
>.|TRBJ1-4|TRBV4-3|.
CASSRLYPGRHGLGNEKLFF
TGCGCCAGCAGCCGATTATACCCGGGGCGGCACGGCTTGGGGAATGAAAAACTGTTTTTT
>.|TRBJ2-1|TRBV27|.
CASSFSAGETYNEQFF
TGTGCCAGCAGTTTTTCCGCAGGGGAGACCTACAATGAGCAGTTCTTC
>.|TRBJ1-5|TRBV2|.
CASRLTGHNQPQHF
TGTGCCAGCAGATTAACAGGGCACAATCAGCCCCAGCATTTT
>TRBD1|TRBJ2-7|TRBV28|.
CASSQLDRVPYEQYF
TGTGCCAGCAGTCAGCTCGACAGGGTACCCTACGAGCAGTACTTC
>.|TRBJ2-3|TRBV18|.
CASSLAQSTDTQYF
TGTGCCAGCTCGCTAGCGCAGAGCACAGATACGCAGTATTTT